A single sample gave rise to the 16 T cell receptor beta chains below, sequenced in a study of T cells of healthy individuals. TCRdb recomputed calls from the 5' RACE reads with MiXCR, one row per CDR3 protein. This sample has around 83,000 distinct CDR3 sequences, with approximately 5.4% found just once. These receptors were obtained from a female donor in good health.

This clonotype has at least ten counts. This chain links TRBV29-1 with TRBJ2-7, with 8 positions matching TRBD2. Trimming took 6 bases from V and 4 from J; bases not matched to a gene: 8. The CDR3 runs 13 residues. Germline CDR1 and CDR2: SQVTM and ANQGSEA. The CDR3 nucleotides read TGCAGCGTCTCAGCGGGAGAGCCGTACGAGCAGTACTTC. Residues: CSVSAGEPYEQYF.

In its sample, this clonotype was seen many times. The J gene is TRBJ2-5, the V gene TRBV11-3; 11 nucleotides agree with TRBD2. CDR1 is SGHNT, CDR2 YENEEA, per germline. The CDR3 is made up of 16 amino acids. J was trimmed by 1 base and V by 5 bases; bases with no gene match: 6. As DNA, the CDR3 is TGTGCCAGCAGCCTTGGACTAGCGGGCGCCCAAGAGACCCAGTACTTC. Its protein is CASSLGLAGAQETQYF.

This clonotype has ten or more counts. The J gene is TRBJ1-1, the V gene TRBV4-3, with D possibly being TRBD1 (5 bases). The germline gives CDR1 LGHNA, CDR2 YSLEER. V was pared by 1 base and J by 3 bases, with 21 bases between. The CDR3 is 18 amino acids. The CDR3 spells CASSQVGGWDGSDTEAFF. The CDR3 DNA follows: TGCGCCAGCAGCCAAGTGGGGGGGTGGGATGGTTCGGACACTGAAGCTTTCTTT.

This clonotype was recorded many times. In nucleotides, the CDR3 is TGTGCCAGCAGACCGGGGGGGGTCTCTGGGGCCAACGTCCTGACTTTC. Translation gives CASRPGGVSGANVLTF. The chain has TRBV5-6 and TRBJ2-6, with 8 positions matching TRBD2. The germline CDR1 and CDR2 sequences are SGHDT and YYEEEE. The CDR3 length is 16 residues. The trim removed 5 bases at V and 0 bases at J, leaving 4 bases unmatched.

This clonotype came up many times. CDR3 residues: CSVPGTSRNIQYF. In DNA, the CDR3 is TGCAGTGTTCCGGGGACTAGCAGAAACATTCAGTACTTC. The gene calls are TRBV20-1 and TRBJ2-4; TRBD2 matches at 9 bases. V gave up 7 bases and J gave up 6 bases; unmatched junction bases: 7. Looked up from germline, CDR1 is DFQATT and CDR2 is SNEGSKA (reference sequence). The CDR3 runs to 13 residues.

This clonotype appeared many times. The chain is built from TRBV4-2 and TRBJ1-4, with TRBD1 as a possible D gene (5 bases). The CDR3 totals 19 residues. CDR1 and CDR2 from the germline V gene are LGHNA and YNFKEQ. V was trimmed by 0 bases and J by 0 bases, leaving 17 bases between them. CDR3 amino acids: CASSQDEVGAGATNEKLFF. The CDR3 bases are TGTGCCAGCAGCCAAGATGAGGTCGGGGCAGGCGCAACTAATGAAAAACTGTTTTTT.

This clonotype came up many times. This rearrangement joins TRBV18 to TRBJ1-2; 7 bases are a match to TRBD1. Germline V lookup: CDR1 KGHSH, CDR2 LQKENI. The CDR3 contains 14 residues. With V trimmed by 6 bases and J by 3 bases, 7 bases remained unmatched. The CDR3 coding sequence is TGTGCCAGCTCCTCAGGCGGGACAGACTATGGCTACACCTTC. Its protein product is CASSSGGTDYGYTF.

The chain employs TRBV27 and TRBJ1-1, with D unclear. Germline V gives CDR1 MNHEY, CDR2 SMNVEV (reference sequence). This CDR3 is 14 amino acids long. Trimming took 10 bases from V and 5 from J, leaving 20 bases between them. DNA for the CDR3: TGTGCCACCTTTCCCCCCGGTCGACCGACTGAAGCTTTCTTT. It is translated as CATFPPGRPTEAFF.

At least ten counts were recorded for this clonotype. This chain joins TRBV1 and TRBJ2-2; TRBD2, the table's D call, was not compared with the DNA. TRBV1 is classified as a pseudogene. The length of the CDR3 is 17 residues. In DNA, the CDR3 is TGCACCAGCAGCCCACTAGCGGGAGGGGTCAACACCGGGGAGCTGTTTTTT. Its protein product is CTSSPLAGGVNTGELFF.

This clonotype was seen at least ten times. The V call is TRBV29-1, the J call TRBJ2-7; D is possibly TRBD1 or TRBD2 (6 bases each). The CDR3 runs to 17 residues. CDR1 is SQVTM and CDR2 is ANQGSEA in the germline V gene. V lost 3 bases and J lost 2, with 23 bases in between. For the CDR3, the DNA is TGCAGCGTTGACCCACCAGGCCCGGGGGACACTGCCTACGAGCAGTACTTC. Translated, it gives CSVDPPGPGDTAYEQYF.

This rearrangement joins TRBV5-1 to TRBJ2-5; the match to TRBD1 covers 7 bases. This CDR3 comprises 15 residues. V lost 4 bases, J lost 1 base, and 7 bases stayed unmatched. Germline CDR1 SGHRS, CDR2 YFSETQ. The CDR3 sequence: CASSRTGAPQETQYF. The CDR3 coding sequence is TGCGCCAGCAGCAGAACAGGGGCTCCCCAAGAGACCCAGTACTTC.

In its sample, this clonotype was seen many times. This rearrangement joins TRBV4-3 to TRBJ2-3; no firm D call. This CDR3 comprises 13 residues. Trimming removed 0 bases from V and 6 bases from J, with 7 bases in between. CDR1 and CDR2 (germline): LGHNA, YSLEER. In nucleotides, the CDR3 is TGCGCCAGCAGCCAAGATCCAGCTGATACGCAGTATTTT. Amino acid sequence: CASSQDPADTQYF.

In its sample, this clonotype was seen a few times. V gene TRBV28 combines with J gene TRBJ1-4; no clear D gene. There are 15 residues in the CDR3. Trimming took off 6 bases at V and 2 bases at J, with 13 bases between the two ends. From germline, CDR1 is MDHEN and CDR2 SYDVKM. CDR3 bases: TGTGCCAGCAGGACCGACCTGAGCACTAATGAAAAACTGTTTTTT. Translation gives CASRTDLSTNEKLFF.

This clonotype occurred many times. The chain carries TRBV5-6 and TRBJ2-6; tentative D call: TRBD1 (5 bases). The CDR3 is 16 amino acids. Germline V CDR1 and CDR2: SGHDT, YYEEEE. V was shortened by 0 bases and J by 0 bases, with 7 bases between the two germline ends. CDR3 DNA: TGTGCCAGCAGCTTGGTTGACAGCTCTGGGGCCAACGTCCTGACTTTC. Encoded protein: CASSLVDSSGANVLTF.

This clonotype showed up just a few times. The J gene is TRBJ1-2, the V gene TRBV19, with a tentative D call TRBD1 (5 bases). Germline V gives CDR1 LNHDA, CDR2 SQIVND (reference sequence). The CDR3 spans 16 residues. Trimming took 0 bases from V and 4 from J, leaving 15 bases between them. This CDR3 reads CASSIDLQGPFYGYTF. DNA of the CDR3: TGTGCCAGTAGTATAGATCTCCAGGGACCCTTCTATGGCTACACCTTC. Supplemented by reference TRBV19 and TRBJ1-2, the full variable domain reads DGGITQSPKYLFRKEGQNVTLSCEQNLNHDAMYWYRQDPGQGLRLIYYSQIVNDFQKGDIAEGYSVSREKKESFPLTVTSAQKNPTAFYLCASSIDLQGPFYGYTFGSGTRLTVV.

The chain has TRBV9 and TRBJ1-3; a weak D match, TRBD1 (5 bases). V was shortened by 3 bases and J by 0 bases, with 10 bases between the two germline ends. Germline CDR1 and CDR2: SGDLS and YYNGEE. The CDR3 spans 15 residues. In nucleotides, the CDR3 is TGTGCCAGCAGCGAGGGACCATACTCTGGAAACACCATATATTTT. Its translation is CASSEGPYSGNTIYF.